The entry that follows covers one T cell receptor beta chain sequence. This record belongs to a study of control samples from healthy donors and cancer patients. The table came from immunoSEQ multiplex PCR; TCRdb's copy has only in-frame clones and leaves some out. The sample yields 150,000 or so clones, approximately 93% seen once. CDR1 is SGHRS, CDR2 YFSETQ, per germline. The V gene lost 3 bases and the J gene lost 6 bases, with 10 bases spanning the gap. This CDR3 is 12 amino acids long. This clonotype was sampled from a young man in good health. This chain links TRBV5-1 with TRBJ2-7; D not resolved. Sequencing input: blood. CDR3: CASSYQGAEQYF. CDR3 DNA sequence: TGCGCCAGCAGCTACCAAGGTGCCGAGCAGTACTTC.